Following are 13 T cell receptor beta chains from one sample sequenced in a study of cytomegalovirus exposure and HLA in healthy donors. The PCR made use of 60 Vbeta and 13 Jbeta primers. This table comes from immunoSEQ multiplex PCR, and its TCRdb copy is limited to in-frame clones, with some not included. The table includes 100,000 or so clones, around three quarters detected once. The sequencing sample was made of PBMCs. These receptors came from a woman between 45 and 60 years old in good health and CMV-seropositive.

The chain recombines TRBV11-2 with TRBJ1-2, with 8 positions matching TRBD1. Looked up from germline, CDR1 is SGHAT and CDR2 is FQNNGV. The ends lost 3 bases at V and 7 bases at J; junction bases unmatched: 13. The CDR3 extends over 16 amino acids. CDR3 in amino acids: CASSFMLQGGAGGYTF. CDR3 coding DNA: TGTGCCAGCAGCTTCATGTTACAGGGGGGTGCGGGTGGCTACACCTTC.

CDR3 sequence reads: CASRYTGEAEAFF. DNA for the CDR3: TGTGCCAGCAGATATACAGGGGAGGCTGAAGCTTTCTTT. The chain recombines TRBV6-1 with TRBJ1-1; 7 nucleotides agree with TRBD1. CDR1 and CDR2 (germline): MNHNS, SASEGT. The CDR3 covers 13 residues. V lost 6 bases, J lost 6 bases, and 7 bases stayed unmatched.

The chain carries TRBV30 and TRBJ2-3, with D perhaps matching TRBD1 (5 bases). The V gene lost 2 bases and the J gene lost 2 bases, with 8 bases spanning the gap. Looked up from germline, CDR1 is GTSNPN and CDR2 is SVGIG (reference sequence). The CDR3 runs to 13 residues. As DNA, the CDR3 is TGTGCCTGGAGTATAGGACACACAGATACGCAGTATTTT. It codes for CAWSIGHTDTQYF. The full variable domain, completed using reference TRBV30 and TRBJ2-3, is SQTIHQWPATLVQPVGSPLSLECTVEGTSNPNLYWYRQAAGRGLQLLFYSVGIGQISSEVPQNLSASRPQDRQFILSSKKLLLSDSGFYLCAWSIGHTDTQYFGPGTRLTVL.

This chain joins TRBV2 and TRBJ2-4; 9 bases are a match to TRBD1. CDR1 is SNHLY and CDR2 is FYNNEI in the germline V gene. The trim removed 6 bases at V and 8 bases at J, leaving 5 bases unmatched. The CDR3 runs to 13 residues. DNA of the CDR3: TGTGCCAGCAGGGGGGACAGGGCGGACATTCAGTACTTC. Translated: CASRGDRADIQYF.

This clone appeared a few times. CDR3 protein: CASSPGSEAFF. The CDR3 nucleotides are TGTGCCAGCAGTCCAGGGTCCGAAGCTTTCTTT. This chain connects TRBV6-1 to TRBJ1-1; possibly TRBD1 for D (5 bases). The germline V gene encodes CDR1 MNHNS and CDR2 SASEGT. CDR3 length: 11 amino acids. The V and J ends lost 5 bases and 8 bases respectively, with 9 bases between them.

CDR3 DNA: TGTGCCAGCAGTCTCTCGGGGGGGTTCTCCGAGCAGTACTTC. Its protein product is CASSLSGGFSEQYF. This sequence joins TRBV7-9 and TRBJ2-7, with 8 nucleotides matching TRBD2. This CDR3 region has 14 residues. J gave up 6 bases and V 6 bases, and 10 bases lay outside the gene matches. Germline V gene sequence: CDR1 SEHNR, CDR2 FQNEAQ (reference sequence). Full variable domain (rest looked up from reference TRBV7-9 and TRBJ2-7): DTGVSQNPRHKITKRGQNVTFRCDPISEHNRLYWYRQTLGQGPEFLTYFQNEAQLEKSRLLSDRFSAERPKGSFSTLEIQRTEQGDSAMYLCASSLSGGFSEQYFGPGTRLTVT.

The CDR3 spells CASSLEPLARNEQFF. As DNA, the CDR3 is TGTGCCAGCAGTCTGGAGCCCCTGGCTCGAAATGAGCAGTTCTTC. This chain connects TRBV6-5 to TRBJ2-1; D call uncertain. The germline V gene encodes CDR1 MNHEY and CDR2 SVGAGI. The CDR3 runs to 15 residues. V lost 5 bases and J 7 bases, leaving 18 bases between the germline ends.

The V gene is TRBV15, the J gene TRBJ1-1; D ambiguous. Trimming cost V 2 bases and J 4 bases, with 14 bases left between them. The V gene's germline CDR1 is LNHNV and CDR2 YYDKDF (reference sequence). This CDR3 spans 15 amino acids. In DNA, the CDR3 is TGTGCCACCAGCAGACAGGTTTTTGCGAGCACTGAAGCTTTCTTT. As protein: CATSRQVFASTEAFF.

The genes are TRBV5-4 and TRBJ2-5; TRBD1 matches 10 bases. Germline values: CDR1 SGHNT, CDR2 YYREEE (reference sequence). The CDR3 runs to 16 residues. V shed 4 bases, J shed 0 bases, and the junction held 6 bases outside the gene matches. The CDR3 sequence is CASSLDGTGDQETQYF. The CDR3 region has the DNA TGTGCCAGCAGCCTGGACGGGACAGGGGACCAAGAGACCCAGTACTTC.

CDR3 nucleotide sequence: TGTGCCAGCCGGGGGGGGCGGACAGATACGCAGTATTTT. It translates to CASRGGRTDTQYF. The chain uses TRBV2 and TRBJ2-3; 8 nucleotides line up with TRBD2. The CDR3 is 13 residues long. V lost 8 bases to trimming and J lost 3 bases; unmatched junction nucleotides: 4. CDR1 is SNHLY, CDR2 FYNNEI, per germline.

This clone was detected a few times. Here the CDR3 reads CASSAGQGRRTEAFF. The CDR3 coding sequence is TGTGCCAGCAGCGCCGGACAGGGGAGGAGGACTGAAGCTTTCTTT. The V gene is TRBV9, the J gene TRBJ1-1; TRBD1 agrees at 9 bases. Germline loops: CDR1 SGDLS, CDR2 YYNGEE. This CDR3 comprises 15 residues. J gave up 5 bases and V 3 bases, and 8 bases lay outside the gene matches.

This clone was counted a few times. The chain links TRBV27 to TRBJ1-3; 7 nucleotides agree with TRBD1. The CDR3 is 14 residues long. Per the germline V gene, CDR1 is MNHEY and CDR2 is SMNVEV (reference sequence). V dropped 8 bases and J dropped 2; count of bases not matched to a gene: 6. CDR3 residues: CASPFRGAGNTIYF. The CDR3 coding sequence is TGTGCCAGCCCGTTCAGGGGGGCTGGAAACACCATATATTTT.

Worth noting for this clone: Compared with germline, one end of the junction differs, possibly owing to a read error. V and J are TRBV7-7 and TRBJ2-2; 7 bases line up with TRBD1. This CDR3 is 12 amino acids long. From germline, CDR1 is SSHAT and CDR2 FNYEAQ (reference sequence). The CDR3 coding sequence is TGTGCTAGCAGCCTCACAGGGGAGGAGCTGTTTTTT. This translates into CASSLTGEELFF.